This record concerns one T cell receptor beta chain sequence. Clones were read by immunoSEQ multiplex PCR, and TCRdb kept only the in-frame ones, dropping some. This sample has millions of clones, with 90% to 95% found just once. The data stem from a study of shared clonotypes between healthy human individuals. In germline, CDR1 is SGHTA, CDR2 FQGNSA. V was shortened by 4 bases and J by 5 bases, with 20 bases between the two germline ends. The CDR3 is 16 residues long. V and J are TRBV7-2 and TRBJ2-5, with a possible D match to TRBD1 (5 bases). The receptor was isolated from a man aged 18 to 29 in good health. The sample comprised naive CD4+ T cells sorted from blood. This sample's subset: CD45RA+ positively selected. The CDR3 DNA reads TGTGCCAGCAGCTGGGCCCCACAAGGACCAGGGGAGACCCAGTACTTC. Protein product: CASSWAPQGPGETQYF.